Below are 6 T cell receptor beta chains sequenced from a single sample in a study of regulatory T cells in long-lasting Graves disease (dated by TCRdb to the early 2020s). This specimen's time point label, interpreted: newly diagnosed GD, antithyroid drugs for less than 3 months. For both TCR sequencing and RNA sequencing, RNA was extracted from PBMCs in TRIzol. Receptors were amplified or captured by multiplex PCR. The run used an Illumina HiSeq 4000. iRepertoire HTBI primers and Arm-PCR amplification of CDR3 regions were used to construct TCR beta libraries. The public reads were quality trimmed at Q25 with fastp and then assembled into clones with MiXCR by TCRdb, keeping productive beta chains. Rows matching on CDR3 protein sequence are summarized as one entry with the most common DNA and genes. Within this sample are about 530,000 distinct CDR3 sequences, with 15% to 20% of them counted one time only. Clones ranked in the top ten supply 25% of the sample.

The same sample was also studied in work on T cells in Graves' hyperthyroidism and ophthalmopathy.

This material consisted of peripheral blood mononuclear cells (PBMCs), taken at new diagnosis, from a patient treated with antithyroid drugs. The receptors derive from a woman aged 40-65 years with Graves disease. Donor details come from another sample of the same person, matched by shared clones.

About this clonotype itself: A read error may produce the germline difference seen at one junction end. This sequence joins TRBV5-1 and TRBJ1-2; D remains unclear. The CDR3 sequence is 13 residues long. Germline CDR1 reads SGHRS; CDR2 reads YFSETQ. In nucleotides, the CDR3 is TGTGCCAGCAGCTTGGACGGACCCTATGGCTACACCTTC. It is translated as CASSLDGPYGYTF.

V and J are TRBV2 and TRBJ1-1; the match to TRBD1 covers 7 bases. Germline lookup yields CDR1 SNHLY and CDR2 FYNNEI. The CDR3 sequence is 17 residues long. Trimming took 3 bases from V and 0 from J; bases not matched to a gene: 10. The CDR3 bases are TGTGCCAGCAGTGAGGTCAGGGGGGTTGGAATGAACACTGAAGCTTTCTTT. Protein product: CASSEVRGVGMNTEAFF.

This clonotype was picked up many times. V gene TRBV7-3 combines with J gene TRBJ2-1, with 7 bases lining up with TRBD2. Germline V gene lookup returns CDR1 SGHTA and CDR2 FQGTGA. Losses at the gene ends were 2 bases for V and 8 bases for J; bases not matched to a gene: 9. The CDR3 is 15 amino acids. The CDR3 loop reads CASSLSLTSMDEQFF. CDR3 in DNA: TGTGCCAGCAGCTTATCTCTGACTAGCATGGATGAGCAGTTCTTC.

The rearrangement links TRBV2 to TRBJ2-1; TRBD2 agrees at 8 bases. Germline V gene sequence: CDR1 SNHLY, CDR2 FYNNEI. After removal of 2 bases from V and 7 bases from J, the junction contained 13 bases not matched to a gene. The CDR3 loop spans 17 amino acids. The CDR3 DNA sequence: TGTGCCAGCAGTGAATCGAGCGGGGGCCCCCTTCGTAATGAGCAGTTCTTC. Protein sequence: CASSESSGGPLRNEQFF.

In nucleotides, the CDR3 is TGTGCCAGCAACAAAGGGCGGGGGGCCCCCGATGCGACCCAGTACTTC. It encodes CASNKGRGAPDATQYF. V and J are TRBV7-9 and TRBJ2-5; 8 bases fit TRBD2. Losses at the gene ends were 7 bases for V and 7 bases for J; bases not matched to a gene: 17. Germline-derived CDR1 and CDR2 are SEHNR and FQNEAQ (reference sequence). The CDR3 loop spans 16 amino acids.

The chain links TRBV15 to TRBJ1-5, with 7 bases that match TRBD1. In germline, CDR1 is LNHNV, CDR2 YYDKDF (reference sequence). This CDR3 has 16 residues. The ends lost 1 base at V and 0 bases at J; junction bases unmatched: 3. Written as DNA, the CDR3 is TGTGCCACCAGCAGAGGAGGGGGCGGTAGCAATCAGCCCCAGCATTTT. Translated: CATSRGGGGSNQPQHF.